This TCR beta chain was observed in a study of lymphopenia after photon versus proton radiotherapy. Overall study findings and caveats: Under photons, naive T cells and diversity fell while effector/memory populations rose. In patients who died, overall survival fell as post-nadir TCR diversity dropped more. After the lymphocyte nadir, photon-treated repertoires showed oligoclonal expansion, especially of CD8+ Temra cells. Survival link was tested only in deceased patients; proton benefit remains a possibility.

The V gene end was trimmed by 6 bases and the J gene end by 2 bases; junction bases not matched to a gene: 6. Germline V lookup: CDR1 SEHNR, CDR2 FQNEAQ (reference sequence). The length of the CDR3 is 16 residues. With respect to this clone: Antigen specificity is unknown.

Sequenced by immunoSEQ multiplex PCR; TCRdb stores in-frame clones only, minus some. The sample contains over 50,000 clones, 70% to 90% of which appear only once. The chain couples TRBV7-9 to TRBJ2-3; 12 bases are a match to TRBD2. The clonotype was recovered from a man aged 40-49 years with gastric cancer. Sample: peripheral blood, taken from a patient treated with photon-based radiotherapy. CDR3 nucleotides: TGTGCCAGCAGTGTAGGACTAGCGGGGAACACAGATACGCAGTATTTT. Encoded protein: CASSVGLAGNTDTQYF.